These 9 T cell receptor beta chains originate from one sample sequenced in a study of response to subunit inactivated influenza vaccine. TCRdb redid the calling of the RT-PCR reads with MiXCR, one entry per CDR3 protein. In the table there are roughly 700,000 distinct CDR3 sequences, approximately 15% of which are singletons. This specimen was PBMCs from blood, taken approximately 15 days before vaccination. The receptors come from a man over 45 who received an inactivated influenza vaccine.

This chain connects TRBV2 to TRBJ1-5; a weak D match, TRBD1 (6 bases). V was shortened by 4 bases and J by 3 bases, with 13 bases between the two germline ends. The CDR3 is 15 residues long. CDR1 SNHLY and CDR2 FYNNEI come from the germline V gene. CDR3: CASSAGGQYNQPQHF. CDR3 nucleotides: TGTGCCAGCAGTGCAGGAGGACAGTACAATCAGCCCCAGCATTTT.

This clonotype has more than one count but fewer than ten. The gene calls are TRBV14 and TRBJ2-2, with D unclear. Germline V gives CDR1 SGHDN, CDR2 FVKESK. Trimming pared 5 bases from V and 5 bases from J, leaving 15 bases between. CDR3 size: 15 residues. CDR3 sequence reads: CASSNWQDGTGELFF. In DNA form, the CDR3 reads TGTGCCAGCAGCAACTGGCAAGATGGGACCGGGGAGCTGTTTTTT.

The chain employs TRBV6-1 and TRBJ2-3; D gene uncertain. Germline V lookup: CDR1 MNHNS, CDR2 SASEGT. Trimming took off 7 bases at V and 5 bases at J, with 13 bases between the two ends. The CDR3 loop spans 13 amino acids. The CDR3 bases are TGTGCCAGCACCGACGGGTGGGGAGATACGCAGTATTTT. Translation gives CASTDGWGDTQYF.

The table lists this clonotype with a few counts. The V call is TRBV3-1, the J call TRBJ2-3; 10 bases are shared with TRBD2. Per germline, CDR1 LGHDT and CDR2 YNNKEL (reference sequence). This CDR3 is built from 17 residues. Trimming cost V 0 bases and J 5 bases; bases outside gene matches: 8. CDR3 amino acids: CASSQEERGGRLDTQYF. For the CDR3, the DNA is TGTGCCAGCAGCCAAGAAGAGCGGGGGGGTCGACTAGATACGCAGTATTTT.

This clonotype was seen a few times. The CDR3 reads CSGSTGGVTEAFF. DNA for the CDR3: TGCAGTGGGTCGACAGGGGGGGTCACTGAAGCTTTCTTT. This sequence joins TRBV20-1 and TRBJ1-1; 9 bases line up with TRBD1. Germline assignment: CDR1 DFQATT and CDR2 SNEGSKA (reference sequence). The CDR3 is made up of 13 amino acids. V was clipped by 7 bases and J by 4 bases; unmatched bases: 7.

This clonotype was counted only a few times. The V gene is TRBV30, the J gene TRBJ1-2; no definite D call. Germline V gives CDR1 GTSNPN, CDR2 SVGIG (reference sequence). The CDR3 contains 14 residues. V lost 0 bases to trimming and J lost 2 bases, with 10 bases between them. The CDR3 spells CAWSVLRGNYGYTF. The CDR3 DNA reads TGTGCCTGGAGTGTACTGAGAGGGAACTATGGCTACACCTTC.

The chain employs TRBV28 and TRBJ1-3; perhaps TRBD1 as D (6 bases). This CDR3 contains 16 residues. Trimming removed 6 bases from V and 0 bases from J, with 15 bases in between. Germline values: CDR1 MDHEN, CDR2 SYDVKM. CDR3 sequence reads: CASSPRQVYSGNTIYF. CDR3 bases: TGTGCCAGCAGCCCCCGACAGGTGTACTCTGGAAACACCATATATTTT.

This clonotype has a count of ten or more. V is TRBV12-3 or TRBV12-4 and J is TRBJ2-1; no firm D call. Trimming stripped 5 bases from V and 4 bases from J, with 6 bases between. The CDR3 totals 12 residues. CDR3 DNA sequence: TGTGCCAGCAGTAAAAGTTACAATGAGCAGTTCTTC. Translated: CASSKSYNEQFF.

This clonotype was observed a few times. V gene TRBV10-3 combines with J gene TRBJ2-2; 7 positions agree with TRBD1. The CDR3 spans 14 residues. The germline V gene has CDR1 ENHRY and CDR2 SYGVKD. J was trimmed by 0 bases and V by 9 bases; bases with no gene match: 4. CDR3 protein: CAMSGTANTGELFF. The CDR3 DNA follows: TGTGCCATGTCGGGGACAGCGAACACCGGGGAGCTGTTTTTT.